The present T cell receptor (beta chain) was sequenced within a study of cytomegalovirus exposure and HLA in healthy donors. V was clipped by 0 bases and J by 2 bases, with 10 bases between them. This CDR3 contains 15 residues. Germline assignment: CDR1 ENHRY and CDR2 SYGVKD. Each donor's status was that of a healthy bone marrow donor. Study-wide results and caveats: A later analysis showed TCR association rates differing by HLA locus, peaking at DRB1 and lowest at HLA-C. Further analysis, carried out later, found HLA-associated TCR beta chains more clonally expanded than equally common other chains. Analysis performed later found approximately 17,000 TCR beta sequences associated with HLA alleles at 0.05 false discovery rate.

PCR primers comprised 60 Vbeta and 13 Jbeta primers. Using immunoSEQ multiplex PCR, the repertoire was profiled, and TCRdb retains in-frame clones only, with some absent. Of roughly 71,000 clones in the sample, 62% are singletons; the top ten hold around 3%. Worth noting for this clone: Its target is unknown.

Sequencing was carried out using PBMCs. The chain couples TRBV10-3 to TRBJ1-1; no clear D gene. The receptor was derived from a man aged 25-40 years in good health and CMV-seronegative. CDR3 region: CAISESRPDNTEAFF. CDR3 in DNA: TGTGCCATCAGTGAGTCGAGGCCAGATAACACTGAAGCTTTCTTT.